This passage covers 25 T cell receptor beta chains from one sample sequenced in a study of blood T cell repertoires in COVID-19. Method: immunoSEQ multiplex PCR; TCRdb's copy keeps in-frame clones and lacks some. Altogether 60,000 to 65,000 clones are present, over 75% being singletons, with the ten largest covering roughly 9.2%. Sequencing was carried out using peripheral blood. These receptors were obtained from a woman over 75 with active COVID-19.

The chain recombines TRBV11-2 with TRBJ1-4; D gene uncertain. The CDR3 consists of 13 residues. Germline values: CDR1 SGHAT, CDR2 FQNNGV. V was trimmed by 2 bases and J by 4 bases, leaving 5 bases between them. CDR3 DNA sequence: TGTGCCAGCAGCTTACAGGTTAATGAAAAACTGTTTTTT. Its translation is CASSLQVNEKLFF.

By share, this clone counts as medium-sized (0.01 to 0.1%). The chain joins TRBV2 to TRBJ2-6, with D perhaps TRBD2 (5 bases). Trimming stripped 11 bases from V and 1 base from J, with 9 bases between. There are 13 residues in the CDR3. Germline lookup yields CDR1 SNHLY and CDR2 FYNNEI. The CDR3 spells CAWWESGANVLTF. The CDR3 DNA is TGTGCCTGGTGGGAGTCTGGGGCCAACGTCCTGACTTTC.

The chain combines TRBV7-6 with TRBJ2-7, with 10 bases fitting TRBD1. After removal of 3 bases from V and 4 bases from J, the junction contained 6 bases not matched to a gene. The germline V gene has CDR1 SGHVS and CDR2 FNYEAQ. This CDR3 is built from 15 residues. CDR3 residues: CASSLGQGRKYEQYF. The CDR3 DNA reads as TGTGCCAGCAGCTTGGGACAGGGGCGGAAATACGAGCAGTACTTC.

The CDR3 coding sequence is TGTGCCAGCAGCTTAACTAGCGGGATGGGGGGTGAGCAGTTCTTC. Its protein product is CASSLTSGMGGEQFF. The J gene is TRBJ2-1, the V gene TRBV7-2; 10 nucleotides align to TRBD2. This CDR3 contains 15 residues. CDR1 is SGHTA, CDR2 FQGNSA, per germline. J lost 9 bases, V lost 2 bases, and 7 bases had no gene match.

This chain links TRBV7-9 with TRBJ2-3, with D perhaps TRBD1 (5 bases). From germline, CDR1 is SEHNR and CDR2 FQNEAQ (reference sequence). The V end lost 5 bases, the J end lost 6 bases, and 12 bases lay between the germline ends. This CDR3 has 13 amino acids. The CDR3 nucleotides are TGTGCCAGCAGCCCGCCGTCAGGGGATACGCAGTATTTT. Its translation: CASSPPSGDTQYF.

CDR3 nucleotides: TGTGCCAGCAGCTTCCCACTACAGGGTTCGGGCACAGATACGCAGTATTTT. This sequence encodes CASSFPLQGSGTDTQYF. The chain joins TRBV5-8 to TRBJ2-3; D perhaps matches TRBD1 (6 bases). CDR1 and CDR2 (germline): SGHTS, YDEGEE. Trimming shortened V by 2 bases and J by 1 base, and 17 bases separated the two germline ends. The CDR3 has 17 amino acids.

The rearrangement links TRBV7-9 to TRBJ2-7, with D perhaps matching TRBD2 (5 bases). Trimming took 1 base from V and 7 from J, leaving 11 bases between them. Germline V lookup: CDR1 SEHNR, CDR2 FQNEAQ (reference sequence). This CDR3 region has 13 residues. The CDR3: CASSLGPSFEQYV. In DNA form, the CDR3 reads TGTGCCAGCAGCTTAGGTCCTAGCTTTGAGCAGTACGTC.

This clone was seen only once. The chain uses TRBV29-1 and TRBJ2-2; 9 bases are a match to TRBD2. Trimming removed 7 bases from V and 8 bases from J; junction bases left unmatched: 8. The CDR3 is 13 residues long. The germline V gene encodes CDR1 SQVTM and CDR2 ANQGSEA. The CDR3 here is CSGGGRASGELFF. The CDR3 coding sequence is TGCAGCGGAGGCGGGAGGGCCTCAGGGGAGCTGTTTTTT.

The chain has TRBV14 and TRBJ2-5; tentatively, D is TRBD2 (6 bases). The CDR3 spans 13 residues. Trimming shortened V by 4 bases and J by 5 bases, and 11 bases separated the two germline ends. Germline V gene lookup returns CDR1 SGHDN and CDR2 FVKESK. CDR3 sequence: CASSLGSRETQYF. The CDR3 region has the DNA TGTGCCAGCAGCCTCGGGAGTCGGGAGACCCAGTACTTC.

The gene calls are TRBV5-1 and TRBJ1-1; D is uncertain. This CDR3 comprises 16 residues. The germline V gene has CDR1 SGHRS and CDR2 YFSETQ. Trimming stripped 4 bases from V and 3 bases from J, with 19 bases between. Written as DNA, the CDR3 is TGCGCCAGCAGCCTCATCATGAACGAGGTCGACACTGAAGCTTTCTTT. Its protein product is CASSLIMNEVDTEAFF.

The V call is TRBV5-4, the J call TRBJ2-3, with 9 positions matching TRBD2. Germline lookup yields CDR1 SGHNT and CDR2 YYREEE (reference sequence). The length of the CDR3 is 16 residues. The ends lost 2 bases at V and 2 bases at J; junction bases unmatched: 6. CDR3: CASSLGLAGTTDTQYF. Written as DNA, the CDR3 is TGTGCCAGCAGCTTAGGCCTAGCGGGAACCACAGATACGCAGTATTTT.

V gene TRBV10-3 combines with J gene TRBJ2-1; 16 positions match TRBD2. Trimming took 10 bases from V and 0 from J; bases not matched to a gene: 3. This CDR3 contains 16 residues. Germline lookup yields CDR1 ENHRY and CDR2 SYGVKD. CDR3 coding DNA: TGTGCCACGGGACTAGCGGGAGGGCCCTCCTACAATGAGCAGTTCTTC. Translating gives CATGLAGGPSYNEQFF.

The chain couples TRBV6-2 or TRBV6-3 to TRBJ2-5, with 8 nucleotides matching TRBD2. The germline gives CDR1 MNHEY, CDR2 SVGEGT. V lost 5 bases to trimming and J lost 1 base; unmatched junction nucleotides: 3. The CDR3 has 14 residues. This CDR3 reads CASSDTSGQETQYF. CDR3 in DNA: TGTGCCAGCAGTGACACTAGCGGCCAAGAGACCCAGTACTTC.

The gene calls are TRBV13 and TRBJ1-3; possible D gene TRBD1, 6 bases. The germline V gene has CDR1 PRHDT and CDR2 FYEKMQ (reference sequence). The CDR3 has 13 residues. Trimming took off 4 bases at V and 8 bases at J, with 12 bases between the two ends. The DNA for the CDR3 is TGTGCCAGCAGCTACGGACAGTCTTACACCATATATTTT. This sequence encodes CASSYGQSYTIYF.

Written as DNA, the CDR3 is TGTGCCAGCAAGGGGACTGGGGGTGGGAACACTGAAGCTTTCTTT. Its protein product is CASKGTGGGNTEAFF. The chain carries TRBV2 and TRBJ1-1; D might be TRBD1 (5 bases). The V gene's germline CDR1 is SNHLY and CDR2 FYNNEI. CDR3 length: 15 residues. Trimming took off 7 bases at V and 1 base at J, with 16 bases between the two ends.

This clone appeared once. V is TRBV5-1 and J is TRBJ1-4, with TRBD1 matching over 9 bases. Trimming removed 4 bases from V and 7 bases from J; junction bases left unmatched: 11. The CDR3 contains 16 residues. Germline CDR1 SGHRS, CDR2 YFSETQ. The CDR3 sequence is CASSTRTGAGVEKLFF. The CDR3 nucleotides are TGCGCCAGCAGCACACGGACAGGGGCAGGAGTTGAAAAACTGTTTTTT.

The genes are TRBV27 and TRBJ2-1; 9 bases are a match to TRBD2. There are 15 residues in the CDR3. The J segment lost 6 bases and the V segment lost 3 bases, leaving 6 bases of the junction unmatched. Germline CDR1 reads MNHEY; CDR2 reads SMNVEV (reference sequence). This CDR3 reads CASSLIAGATNEQFF. CDR3 bases: TGTGCCAGCAGTTTGATAGCGGGGGCAACCAATGAGCAGTTCTTC.

V usage is TRBV4-1 and J usage is TRBJ2-1; 14 bases are shared with TRBD2. Germline values: CDR1 MGHRA, CDR2 YSYEKL. V was clipped by 2 bases and J by 9 bases; unmatched bases: 18. The CDR3 sequence is 20 residues long. The CDR3 sequence: CASSQRAWRTGTSGSGEQFF. CDR3 coding DNA: TGCGCCAGCAGCCAAAGAGCCTGGAGAACCGGGACTAGCGGGAGCGGTGAGCAGTTCTTC.

The CDR3 DNA follows: TGCGCCAGCAGTGAAGTGGGGACAGGGAGGTCCTACGAGCAGTACTTC. Translation gives CASSEVGTGRSYEQYF. J is TRBJ2-7 and V is TRBV10-2; 9 bases map to TRBD1. The junction had 7 bases not matched to a gene; V was cut back by 3 bases and J by 1 base. This CDR3 spans 16 amino acids. Germline CDR1 reads WSHSY; CDR2 reads SAAADI.

This sequence joins TRBV7-9 and TRBJ2-1; 7 bases are a match to TRBD2. The ends lost 3 bases at V and 5 bases at J; junction bases unmatched: 10. Germline V gives CDR1 SEHNR, CDR2 FQNEAQ (reference sequence). The CDR3 has 16 amino acids. CDR3 coding DNA: TGTGCCAGCAGCTTCATCAGCGGGGCACTAAACAATGAGCAGTTCTTC. This sequence encodes CASSFISGALNNEQFF.

This clone was detected a few times. The chain combines TRBV14 with TRBJ2-7; TRBD1 aligns across 9 bases. The CDR3 length is 15 residues. The trim removed 3 bases at V and 4 bases at J, leaving 7 bases unmatched. Germline V lookup: CDR1 SGHDN, CDR2 FVKESK. The CDR3 bases are TGTGCCAGCAGCCAGGCATACAGGGGGCTGTACGAGCAGTACTTC. Amino acid sequence: CASSQAYRGLYEQYF.

The chain recombines TRBV13 with TRBJ2-1; 9 nucleotides align to TRBD2. Per germline, CDR1 PRHDT and CDR2 FYEKMQ (reference sequence). The CDR3 is 15 amino acids. The trim removed 0 bases at V and 5 bases at J, leaving 2 bases unmatched. Here the CDR3 reads CASSLGLAGNNEQFF. The CDR3 bases are TGTGCCAGCAGCTTAGGCCTAGCGGGAAACAATGAGCAGTTCTTC.

The V call is TRBV24-1, the J call TRBJ1-5; a weak D match, TRBD1 (6 bases). In germline, CDR1 is KGHDR, CDR2 SFDVKD. The CDR3 has 15 amino acids. V lost 4 bases and J 2 bases, leaving 11 bases between the germline ends. The CDR3 coding sequence is TGTGCCACCAGTGACCCCAGGGGTGGCAATCAGCCCCAGCATTTT. Translating gives CATSDPRGGNQPQHF.

The chain joins TRBV27 to TRBJ2-3; a possible D gene is TRBD1 (5 bases). Trimming pared 3 bases from V and 6 bases from J, leaving 13 bases between. In germline, CDR1 is MNHEY, CDR2 SMNVEV (reference sequence). The CDR3 sequence is 14 residues long. DNA for the CDR3: TGTGCCAGCAGTTTTGGTCAGGGTAGGGATACGCAGTATTTT. Translation gives CASSFGQGRDTQYF.

This clone was observed once. The chain couples TRBV5-1 to TRBJ2-2; weak D call: TRBD1 (5 bases). This CDR3 spans 14 amino acids. Trimming left V 4 bases short and J 5 bases short, with 12 bases between. Germline V gene lookup returns CDR1 SGHRS and CDR2 YFSETQ. The CDR3: CASSATASTGELFF. The CDR3 nucleotides read TGCGCCAGCAGCGCGACAGCTAGTACCGGGGAGCTGTTTTTT.